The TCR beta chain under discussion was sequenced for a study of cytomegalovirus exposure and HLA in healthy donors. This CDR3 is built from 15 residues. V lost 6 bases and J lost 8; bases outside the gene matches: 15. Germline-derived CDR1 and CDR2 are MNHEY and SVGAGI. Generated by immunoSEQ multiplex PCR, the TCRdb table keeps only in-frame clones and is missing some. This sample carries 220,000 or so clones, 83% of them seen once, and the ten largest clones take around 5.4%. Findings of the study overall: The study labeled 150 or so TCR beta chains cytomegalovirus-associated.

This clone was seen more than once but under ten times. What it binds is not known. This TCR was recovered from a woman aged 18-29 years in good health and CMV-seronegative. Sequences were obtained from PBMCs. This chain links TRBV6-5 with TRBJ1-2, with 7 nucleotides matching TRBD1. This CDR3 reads CASRSIETGINGYTF. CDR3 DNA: TGTGCCAGCAGGTCGATCGAGACAGGGATTAACGGCTACACCTTC.